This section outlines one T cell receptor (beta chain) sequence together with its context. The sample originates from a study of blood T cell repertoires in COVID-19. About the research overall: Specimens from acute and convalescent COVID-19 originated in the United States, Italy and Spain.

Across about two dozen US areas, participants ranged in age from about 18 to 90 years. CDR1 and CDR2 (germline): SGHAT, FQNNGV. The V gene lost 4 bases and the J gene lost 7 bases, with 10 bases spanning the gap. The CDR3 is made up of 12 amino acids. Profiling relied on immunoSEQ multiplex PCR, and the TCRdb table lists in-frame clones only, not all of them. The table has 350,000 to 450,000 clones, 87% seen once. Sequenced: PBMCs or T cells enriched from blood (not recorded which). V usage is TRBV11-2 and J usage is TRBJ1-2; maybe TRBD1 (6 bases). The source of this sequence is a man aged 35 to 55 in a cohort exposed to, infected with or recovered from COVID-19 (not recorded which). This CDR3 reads CASSSQGAGYTF. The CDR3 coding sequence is TGTGCCAGCAGCTCACAGGGAGCTGGCTACACCTTC.